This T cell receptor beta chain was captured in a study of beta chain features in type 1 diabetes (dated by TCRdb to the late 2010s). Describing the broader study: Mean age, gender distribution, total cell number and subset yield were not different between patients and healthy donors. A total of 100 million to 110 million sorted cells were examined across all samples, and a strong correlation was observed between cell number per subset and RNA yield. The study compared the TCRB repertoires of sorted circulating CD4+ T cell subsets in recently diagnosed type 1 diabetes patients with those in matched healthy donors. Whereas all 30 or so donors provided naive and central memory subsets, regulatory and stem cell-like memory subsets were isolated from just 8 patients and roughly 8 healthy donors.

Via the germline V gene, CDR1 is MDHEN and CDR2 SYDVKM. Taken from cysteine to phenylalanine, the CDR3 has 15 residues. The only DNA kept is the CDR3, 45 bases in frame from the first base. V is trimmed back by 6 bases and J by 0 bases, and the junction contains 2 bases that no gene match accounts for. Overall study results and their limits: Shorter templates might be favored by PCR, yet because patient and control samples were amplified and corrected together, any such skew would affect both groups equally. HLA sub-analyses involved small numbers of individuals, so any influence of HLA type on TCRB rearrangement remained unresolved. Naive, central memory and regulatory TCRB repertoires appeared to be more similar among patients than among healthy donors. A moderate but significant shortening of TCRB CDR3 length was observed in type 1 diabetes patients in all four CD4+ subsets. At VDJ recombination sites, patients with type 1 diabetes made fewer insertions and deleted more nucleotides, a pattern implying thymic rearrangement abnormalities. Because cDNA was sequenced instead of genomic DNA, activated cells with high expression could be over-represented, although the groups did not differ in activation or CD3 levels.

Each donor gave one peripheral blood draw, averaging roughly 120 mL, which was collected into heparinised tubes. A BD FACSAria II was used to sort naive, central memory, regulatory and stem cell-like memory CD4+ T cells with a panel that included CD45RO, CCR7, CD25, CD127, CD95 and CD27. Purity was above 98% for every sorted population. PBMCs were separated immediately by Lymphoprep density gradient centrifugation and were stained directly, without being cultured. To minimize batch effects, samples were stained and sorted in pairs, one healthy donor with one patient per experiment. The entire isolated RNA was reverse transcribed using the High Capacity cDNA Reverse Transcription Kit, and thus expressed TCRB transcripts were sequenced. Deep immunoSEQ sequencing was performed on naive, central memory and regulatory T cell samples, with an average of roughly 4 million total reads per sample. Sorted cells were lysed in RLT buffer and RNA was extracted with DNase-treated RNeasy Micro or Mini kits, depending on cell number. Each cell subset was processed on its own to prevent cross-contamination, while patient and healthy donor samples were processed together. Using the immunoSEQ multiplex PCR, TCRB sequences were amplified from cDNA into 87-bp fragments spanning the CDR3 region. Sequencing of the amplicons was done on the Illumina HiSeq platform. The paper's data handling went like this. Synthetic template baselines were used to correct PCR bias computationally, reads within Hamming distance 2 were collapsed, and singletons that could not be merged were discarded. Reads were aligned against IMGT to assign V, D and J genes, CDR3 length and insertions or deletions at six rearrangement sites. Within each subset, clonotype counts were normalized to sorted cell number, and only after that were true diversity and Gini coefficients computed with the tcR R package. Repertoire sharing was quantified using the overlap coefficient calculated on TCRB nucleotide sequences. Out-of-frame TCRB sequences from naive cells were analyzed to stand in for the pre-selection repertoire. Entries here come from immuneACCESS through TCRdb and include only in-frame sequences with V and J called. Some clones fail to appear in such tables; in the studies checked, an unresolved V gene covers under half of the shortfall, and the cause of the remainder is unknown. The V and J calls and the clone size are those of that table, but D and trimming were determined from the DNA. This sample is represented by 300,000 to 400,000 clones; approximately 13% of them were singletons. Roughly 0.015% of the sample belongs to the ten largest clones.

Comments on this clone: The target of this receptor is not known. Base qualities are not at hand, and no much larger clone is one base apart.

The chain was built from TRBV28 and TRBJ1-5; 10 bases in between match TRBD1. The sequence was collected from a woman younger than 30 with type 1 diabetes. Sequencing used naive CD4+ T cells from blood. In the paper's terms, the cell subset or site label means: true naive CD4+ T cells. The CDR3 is CASRRQGASNQPQHF. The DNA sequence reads TGTGCCAGCAGGAGACAGGGGGCTAGCAATCAGCCCCAGCATTTT.